A single sample is the source of the 22 T cell receptor beta chains below, sequenced in a study of vaccination effects on CD4 cells after COVID-19. Generated by immunoSEQ multiplex PCR, the TCRdb table keeps only in-frame clones and is missing some. This table holds some 70,000 clones, around 80% found once. Their antigens are not known. Under the ViraFEST assay, PBMC were stimulated with viral peptide pools so that antigen-specific CD4+ T cells expanded. Sequencing was performed afterwards. Following an approximately eleven-day culture, CD4+ T cells were purified. Absence of prior SARS-CoV-2 infection characterized the vaccine recipients, who showed negative nucleocapsid antibodies. The sequencing here drew on CD4+ T cells from PBMCs cultured with SARS-CoV-2 spike peptides, taken before COVID-19 vaccination. Receptor source: a human donor who received a COVID-19 vaccine.

This chain links TRBV29-1 with TRBJ2-3; 8 bases are a match to TRBD1. The CDR3 is 14 residues long. In germline, CDR1 is SQVTM, CDR2 ANQGSEA. V trimming: 6 bases; J trimming: 4 bases; junction bases outside the gene matches: 9. In DNA form, the CDR3 reads TGCAGCGTCGACTTAGGACAGGGTGCAGATACGCAGTATTTT. Residues: CSVDLGQGADTQYF.

The gene calls are TRBV2 and TRBJ2-3; either TRBD1 or TRBD2 may supply D (5 bases each). The CDR3 is 13 amino acids. The ends were cut back, 10 bases at V and 0 bases at J, with 11 bases in the middle. CDR1 and CDR2 (germline): SNHLY, FYNNEI. The CDR3 DNA follows: TGTGCCACCCAAAGGGACAGCACAGATACGCAGTATTTT. Its protein product is CATQRDSTDTQYF.

Points on this clone: Additional DNA sequences in this sample encode the identical CDR3. This chain uses TRBV28 with TRBJ1-2, with TRBD1 identical over 9 bases. The germline gives CDR1 MDHEN, CDR2 SYDVKM. The CDR3 is made up of 12 amino acids. V was pared by 6 bases and J by 8 bases, with 4 bases of the junction left unmatched. The CDR3 is CASSLGQGGYTF. The CDR3 nucleotides read TGTGCCAGCAGCCTAGGACAGGGGGGCTACACCTTC.

V usage is TRBV6-1 and J usage is TRBJ1-6; D is unresolved. This CDR3 contains 13 residues. V gave up 3 bases and J gave up 9 bases, with 9 bases separating them. Germline loops: CDR1 MNHNS, CDR2 SASEGT. CDR3 nucleotides: TGTGCCAGCAGTGACAGGCTGACTTCACCCCTCCACTTT. Protein: CASSDRLTSPLHF.

This chain links TRBV27 with TRBJ1-3; D is possibly TRBD1 (6 bases). The ends were cut back, 6 bases at V and 3 bases at J, with 12 bases in the middle. Germline CDR1 and CDR2: MNHEY and SMNVEV (reference sequence). The length of the CDR3 is 14 residues. The CDR3 loop reads CASRSQGSGNTIYF. CDR3 nucleotide sequence: TGTGCCAGCAGATCACAGGGTAGTGGAAACACCATATATTTT.

The chain has TRBV10-3 and TRBJ1-2; perhaps TRBD1 as D (5 bases). Trimming cost V 3 bases and J 4 bases, with 6 bases left between them. The germline CDR1 and CDR2 sequences are ENHRY and SYGVKD. This CDR3 has 12 amino acids. As DNA, the CDR3 is TGTGCCATCAGTGATGGGGGCTATGGCTACACCTTC. It yields the protein CAISDGGYGYTF.

This clone was observed a few times. CDR3 loop: CASSLDGSGGEKLFF. CDR3 coding DNA: TGCGCCAGCAGCTTGGACGGGTCGGGGGGCGAAAAACTGTTTTTT. The chain combines TRBV5-1 with TRBJ1-4; TRBD1 might be the D (6 bases). The germline CDR1 and CDR2 sequences are SGHRS and YFSETQ. The CDR3 is 15 amino acids. Between the trimmed V and J ends, which lost 0 bases and 8 bases, there was a span of 14 bases.

This clone came up once. This chain connects TRBV14 to TRBJ2-1; unclear D gene. CDR1 and CDR2 from the germline V gene are SGHDN and FVKESK. Deletions cut 6 bases from V and 0 bases from J, with 18 bases between. This CDR3 region has 17 residues. In DNA form, the CDR3 reads TGTGCCAGCAGTCGCACCATAGCAGCAAACTCCTACAATGAGCAGTTCTTC. Translation gives CASSRTIAANSYNEQFF.

This clone appeared a few times. The gene calls are TRBV4-3 and TRBJ1-4; maybe TRBD1 (6 bases). This CDR3 region has 15 residues. V lost 6 bases, J lost 0 bases, and 11 bases lay in between. Germline V gene lookup returns CDR1 LGHNA and CDR2 YSLEER. The CDR3: CASSIWTATNEKLFF. CDR3 nucleotide sequence: TGCGCCAGCAGTATTTGGACAGCAACTAATGAAAAACTGTTTTTT.

J is TRBJ1-1 and V is TRBV6-5; tentatively, D is TRBD1 (6 bases). This CDR3 has 14 amino acids. CDR1 MNHEY and CDR2 SVGAGI come from the germline V gene. Trimming removed 2 bases from V and 4 bases from J, with 11 bases in between. CDR3 nucleotides: TGTGCCAGCAGTTACCGGGGGCGCGGCACTGAAGCTTTCTTT. This encodes CASSYRGRGTEAFF.

This sequence joins TRBV6-2 or TRBV6-3 and TRBJ2-7; unclear D gene. This CDR3 region has 17 residues. Trimming shortened V by 0 bases and J by 0 bases, and 15 bases separated the two germline ends. Germline CDR1 reads MNHEY; CDR2 reads SVGEGT. The CDR3 sequence: CASSYSGRQTSSYEQYV. DNA of the CDR3: TGTGCCAGCAGTTACTCGGGCAGGCAAACCAGCTCCTACGAGCAGTACGTC.

The rearrangement joins TRBV4-1 to TRBJ1-3; possibly TRBD1 for D (6 bases). The V and J ends lost 4 bases and 1 base respectively, with 8 bases between them. The germline CDR1 and CDR2 sequences are MGHRA and YSYEKL. There are 14 residues in the CDR3. The CDR3 reads CASSLTGSGNTIYF. The CDR3 DNA sequence: TGCGCCAGCAGCCTCACAGGGTCTGGAAACACCATATATTTT.

The rearrangement uses TRBV25-1 and TRBJ1-6; D gene ambiguous. The CDR3 covers 13 residues. Looked up from germline, CDR1 is MGHDK and CDR2 is SYGVNS. V lost 1 base to trimming and J lost 12 bases, with 10 bases between them. This chain's CDR3 is CASSEWSDRPLHF. Written as DNA, the CDR3 is TGTGCCAGCAGTGAATGGTCCGACCGACCCCTCCACTTT.

J is TRBJ2-7 and V is TRBV12-2; the table assigns TRBD1, which was not confirmed against the DNA. TRBV12-2 is a pseudogene. This CDR3 spans 17 amino acids. As DNA, the CDR3 is TGTGCAAGTCGCGTTCTATTGGGGACAGGGGACTCCTACGAGCAGTACGTC. Translated, it gives CASRVLLGTGDSYEQYV.

The V and J genes are TRBV12-5 and TRBJ2-5; TRBD2 aligns across 9 bases. With V trimmed by 0 bases and J by 5 bases, 7 bases remained unmatched. The CDR3 runs 16 residues. Germline V lookup: CDR1 LGHNT, CDR2 FRNRAP. CDR3 loop: CASGLVIGGGVETQYF. The CDR3 nucleotides are TGTGCTAGTGGTTTGGTAATCGGCGGGGGGGTGGAGACCCAGTACTTC.

This clone was found once. The chain carries TRBV19 and TRBJ2-3; D tentatively fits TRBD1 or TRBD2 (5 bases each). The CDR3 has 15 residues. Germline assignment: CDR1 LNHDA and CDR2 SQIVND (reference sequence). Between the trimmed V and J ends, which lost 7 bases and 3 bases, there was a span of 17 bases. CDR3 region: CASTKQARGTDTQYF. In DNA, the CDR3 is TGTGCCAGTACCAAACAGGCCAGAGGGACAGATACGCAGTATTTT.

The chain recombines TRBV5-1 with TRBJ1-2, with D perhaps TRBD1 (6 bases). V was cut by 4 bases and J by 2 bases, with 15 bases left in between. Germline-derived CDR1 and CDR2 are SGHRS and YFSETQ. The CDR3 length is 15 residues. In DNA form, the CDR3 reads TGCGCCAGCAGCCCGAGGGGGGGCGCGAACTATGGCTACACCTTC. It translates to CASSPRGGANYGYTF.

The chain joins TRBV7-9 to TRBJ2-4; D is uncertain. This CDR3 comprises 13 residues. The V gene lost 1 base and the J gene lost 9 bases, with 10 bases spanning the gap. The germline V gene encodes CDR1 SEHNR and CDR2 FQNEAQ (reference sequence). CDR3: CASSLEGGIIQYF. The CDR3 DNA reads as TGTGCCAGCAGCTTAGAGGGTGGGATCATTCAGTACTTC.

This clone was recorded only once. The chain recombines TRBV3-1 (or the pseudogene TRBV3-2) with TRBJ1-3; the D gene is possibly TRBD1 (6 bases). The CDR3 has 16 amino acids. V was clipped by 4 bases and J by 0 bases, with 13 bases between them. Germline V gene sequence: CDR1 LGHDT, CDR2 YNNKEL (reference sequence). The CDR3 reads CASSPRGSHSGNTIYF. The CDR3 coding sequence is TGTGCCAGCAGCCCCAGGGGAAGTCACTCTGGAAACACCATATATTTT.

This clone occurred a few times. The chain joins TRBV5-1 to TRBJ2-1, with a tentative D call TRBD1 (6 bases). The CDR3 extends over 14 amino acids. The germline V and J ends were trimmed by 3 bases and 6 bases, with 13 bases remaining between them. The germline V gene has CDR1 SGHRS and CDR2 YFSETQ. The CDR3 DNA reads TGCGCCAGCAGCTCCGGGACAAACTTCAATGAGCAGTTCTTC. Protein product: CASSSGTNFNEQFF. Looking up the rest from reference TRBV5-1 and TRBJ2-1 gives the full variable domain: KAGVTQTPRYLIKTRGQQVTLSCSPISGHRSVSWYQQTPGQGLQFLFEYFSETQRNKGNFPGRFSGRQFSNSRSEMNVSTLELGDSALYLCASSSGTNFNEQFFGPGTRLTVL.

This rearrangement joins TRBV7-8 to TRBJ1-3, with a tentative D call TRBD1 (5 bases). The CDR3 has 16 residues. Germline assignment: CDR1 SGHVS and CDR2 FQNEAQ. V was pared by 1 base and J by 0 bases, with 10 bases between. The CDR3 nucleotides read TGTGCCAGCAGCTTAGGGGGCTTCAGCTCTGGAAACACCATATATTTT. Protein sequence: CASSLGGFSSGNTIYF.

The rearrangement joins TRBV6-1 to TRBJ2-3; TRBD1 is a possible D gene (7 bases). There are 17 residues in the CDR3. The germline V and J ends were trimmed by 2 bases and 0 bases, with 15 bases remaining between them. The germline V gene encodes CDR1 MNHNS and CDR2 SASEGT. The CDR3 loop reads CASSERRGTVSTDTQYF. CDR3 bases: TGTGCCAGCAGTGAAAGGAGGGGGACAGTTAGCACAGATACGCAGTATTTT.